This TCR beta chain was recorded in a study of siplizumab effects on memory and regulatory T cells. TCR templates, about 10^5 per sample, were assayed. The protocol was immunoSEQ multiplex PCR, while the TCRdb copy is restricted to in-frame clones and leaves out a portion. The sample records tens of thousands of clones, 85% to 95% being singletons. As regards this clone: Its specificity is not known.

Study-level findings and limits: Roughly 80-96% of proliferating clones (CD4+ or CD8+) could not be assigned a naive or memory phenotype.

This CDR3 is 14 amino acids long. V lost 3 bases and J lost 4, with 9 bases in between. Germline assignment: CDR1 LNHNV and CDR2 YYDKDF (reference sequence). Input material: CD8+ T cells sorted from blood. This chain links TRBV15 with TRBJ2-2; no reliable D call. This sequence was found in a human donor in good health. This CDR3 is CATSRPWTTGELFF. In DNA, the CDR3 is TGTGCCACCAGCAGGCCTTGGACCACCGGGGAGCTGTTTTTT. The full variable domain, in which reference TRBV15 and TRBJ2-2 provide the parts outside the CDR3, is DAMVIQNPRYQVTQFGKPVTLSCSQTLNHNVMYWYQQKSSQAPKLLFHYYDKDFNNEADTPDNFQSRRPNTSFCFLDIRSPGLGDTAMYLCATSRPWTTGELFFGEGSRLTVL.